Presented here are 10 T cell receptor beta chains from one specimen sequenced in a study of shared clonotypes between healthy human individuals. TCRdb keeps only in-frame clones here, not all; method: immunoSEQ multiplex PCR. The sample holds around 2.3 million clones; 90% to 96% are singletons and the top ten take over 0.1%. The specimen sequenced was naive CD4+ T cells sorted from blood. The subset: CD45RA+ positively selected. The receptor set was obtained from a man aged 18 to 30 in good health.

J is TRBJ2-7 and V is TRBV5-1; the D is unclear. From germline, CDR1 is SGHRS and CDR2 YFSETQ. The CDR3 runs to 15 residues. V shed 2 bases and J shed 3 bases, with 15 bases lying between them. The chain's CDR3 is CASSLIRLGFYEQYF. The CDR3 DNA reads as TGCGCCAGCAGCTTAATCCGGTTGGGTTTCTACGAGCAGTACTTC. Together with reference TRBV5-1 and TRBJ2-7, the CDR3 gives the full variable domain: KAGVTQTPRYLIKTRGQQVTLSCSPISGHRSVSWYQQTPGQGLQFLFEYFSETQRNKGNFPGRFSGRQFSNSRSEMNVSTLELGDSALYLCASSLIRLGFYEQYFGPGTRLTVT.

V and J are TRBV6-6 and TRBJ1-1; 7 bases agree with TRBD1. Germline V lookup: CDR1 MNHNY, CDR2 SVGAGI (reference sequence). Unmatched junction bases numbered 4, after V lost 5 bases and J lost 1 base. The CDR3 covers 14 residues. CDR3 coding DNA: TGTGCCAGCAGTAGACAGGGTCAGAACACTGAAGCTTTCTTT. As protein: CASSRQGQNTEAFF.

The CDR3 coding sequence is TGCAGCGTCCGGACAGGCGCGATGAACACTGAAGCTTTCTTT. It yields the protein CSVRTGAMNTEAFF. The chain links TRBV29-1 to TRBJ1-1; TRBD1 agrees at 7 bases. The V and J ends lost 6 bases and 0 bases, in that order; junction bases with no gene match: 7. Germline assignment: CDR1 SQVTM and CDR2 ANQGSEA. The CDR3 is 14 amino acids.

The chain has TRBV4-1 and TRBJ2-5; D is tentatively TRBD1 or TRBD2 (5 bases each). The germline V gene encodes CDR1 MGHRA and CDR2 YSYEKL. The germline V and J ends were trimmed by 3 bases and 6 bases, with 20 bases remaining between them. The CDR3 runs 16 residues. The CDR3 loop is CASSQLPGPTFQTQYF. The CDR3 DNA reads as TGCGCCAGCAGCCAGCTCCCGGGACCAACGTTCCAGACCCAGTACTTC.

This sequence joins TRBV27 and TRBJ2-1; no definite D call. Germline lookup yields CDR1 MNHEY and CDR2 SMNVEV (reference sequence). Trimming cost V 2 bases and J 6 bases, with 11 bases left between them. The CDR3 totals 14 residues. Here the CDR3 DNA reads TGTGCCAGCAGTTTACTTCCTCGAGGCAATGAGCAGTTCTTC. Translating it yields CASSLLPRGNEQFF.

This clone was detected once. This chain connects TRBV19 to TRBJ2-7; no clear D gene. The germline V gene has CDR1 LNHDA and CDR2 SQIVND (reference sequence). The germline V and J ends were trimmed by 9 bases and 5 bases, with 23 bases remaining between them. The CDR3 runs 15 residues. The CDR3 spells CASTNGPESRNEQYF. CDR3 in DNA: TGTGCCAGCACAAATGGCCCCGAATCAAGGAACGAGCAGTACTTC.

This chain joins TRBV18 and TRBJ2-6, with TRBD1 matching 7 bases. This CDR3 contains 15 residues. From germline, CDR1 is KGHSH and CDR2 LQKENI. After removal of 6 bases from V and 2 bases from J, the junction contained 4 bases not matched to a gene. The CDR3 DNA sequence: TGTGCCAGCTCGTCACAGGGGCCTGGGGCCAACGTCCTGACTTTC. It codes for CASSSQGPGANVLTF.

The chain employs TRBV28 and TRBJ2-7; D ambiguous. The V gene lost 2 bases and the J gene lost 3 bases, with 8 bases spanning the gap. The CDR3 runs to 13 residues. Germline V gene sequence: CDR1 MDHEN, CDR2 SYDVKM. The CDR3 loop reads CASSLGPYYEQYF. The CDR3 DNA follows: TGTGCCAGCAGTTTAGGGCCGTACTACGAGCAGTACTTC.

The CDR3 region has the DNA TGTGCCAGCAGGGACGGACAGGGGACCTACAATGAGCAGTTCTTC. This sequence encodes CASRDGQGTYNEQFF. The chain carries TRBV2 and TRBJ2-1; 9 bases match TRBD1. The CDR3 sequence is 15 residues long. Germline assignment: CDR1 SNHLY and CDR2 FYNNEI. V was clipped by 6 bases and J by 2 bases; unmatched bases: 5.

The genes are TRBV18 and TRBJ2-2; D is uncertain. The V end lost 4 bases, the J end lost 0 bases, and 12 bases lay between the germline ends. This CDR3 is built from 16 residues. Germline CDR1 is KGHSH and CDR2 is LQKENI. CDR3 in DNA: TGTGCCAGCTCACGACCAGCAGGAGCGAACACCGGGGAGCTGTTTTTT. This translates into CASSRPAGANTGELFF.